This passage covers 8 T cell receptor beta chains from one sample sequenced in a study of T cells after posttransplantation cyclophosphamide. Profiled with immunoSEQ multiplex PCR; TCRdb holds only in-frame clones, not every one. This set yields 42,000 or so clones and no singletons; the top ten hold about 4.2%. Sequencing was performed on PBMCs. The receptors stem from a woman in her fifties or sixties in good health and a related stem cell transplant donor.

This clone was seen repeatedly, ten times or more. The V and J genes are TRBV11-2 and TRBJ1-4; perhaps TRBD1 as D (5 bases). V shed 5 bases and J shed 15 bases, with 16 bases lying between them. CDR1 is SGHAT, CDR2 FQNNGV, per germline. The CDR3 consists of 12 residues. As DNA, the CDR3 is TGTGCCAGCAGCAGGGGTGGTCCAGGGTTGTTTTTT. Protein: CASSRGGPGLFF.

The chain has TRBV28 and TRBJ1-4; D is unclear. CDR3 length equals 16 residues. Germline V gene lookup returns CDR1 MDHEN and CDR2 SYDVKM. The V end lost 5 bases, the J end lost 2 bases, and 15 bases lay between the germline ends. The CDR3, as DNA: TGTGCCAGCAGTCCTCCTCTACAGTTTACTAATGAAAAACTGTTTTTT. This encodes CASSPPLQFTNEKLFF.

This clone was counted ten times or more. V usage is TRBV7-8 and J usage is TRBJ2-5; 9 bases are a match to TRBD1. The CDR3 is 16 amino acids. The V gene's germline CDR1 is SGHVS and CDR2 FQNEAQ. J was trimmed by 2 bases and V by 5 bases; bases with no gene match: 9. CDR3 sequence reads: CASSPWTGVVQETQYF. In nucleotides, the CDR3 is TGTGCCAGCAGCCCATGGACAGGGGTCGTACAAGAGACCCAGTACTTC.

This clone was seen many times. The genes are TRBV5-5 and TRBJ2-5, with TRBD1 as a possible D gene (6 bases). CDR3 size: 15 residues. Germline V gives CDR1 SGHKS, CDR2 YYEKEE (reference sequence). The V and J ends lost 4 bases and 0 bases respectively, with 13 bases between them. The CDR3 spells CASSPLGAYQETQYF. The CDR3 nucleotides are TGTGCCAGCAGCCCCTTGGGGGCTTACCAAGAGACCCAGTACTTC.

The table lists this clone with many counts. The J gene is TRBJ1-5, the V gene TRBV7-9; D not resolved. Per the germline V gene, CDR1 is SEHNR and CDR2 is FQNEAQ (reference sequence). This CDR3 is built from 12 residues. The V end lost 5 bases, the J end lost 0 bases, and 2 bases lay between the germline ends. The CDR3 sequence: CASSHSNQPQHF. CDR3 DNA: TGTGCCAGCAGCCATAGCAATCAGCCCCAGCATTTT.

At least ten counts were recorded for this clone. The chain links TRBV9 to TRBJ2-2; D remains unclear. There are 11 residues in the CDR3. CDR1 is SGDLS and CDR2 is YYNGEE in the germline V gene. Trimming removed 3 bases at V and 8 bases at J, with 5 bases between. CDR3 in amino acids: CASSARGELFF. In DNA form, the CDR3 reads TGTGCCAGCAGCGCCCGGGGGGAGCTGTTTTTT. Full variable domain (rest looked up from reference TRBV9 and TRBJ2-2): DSGVTQTPKHLITATGQRVTLRCSPRSGDLSVYWYQQSLDQGLQFLIQYYNGEERAKGNILERFSAQQFPDLHSELNLSSLELGDSALYFCASSARGELFFGEGSRLTVL.

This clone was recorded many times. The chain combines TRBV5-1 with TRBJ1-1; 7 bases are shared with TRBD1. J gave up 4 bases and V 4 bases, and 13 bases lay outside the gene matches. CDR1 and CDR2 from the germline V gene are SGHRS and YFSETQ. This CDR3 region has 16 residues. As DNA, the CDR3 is TGCGCCAGCAGCCCGCGGACAGGCGGGTCCGGCACTGAAGCTTTCTTT. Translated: CASSPRTGGSGTEAFF.

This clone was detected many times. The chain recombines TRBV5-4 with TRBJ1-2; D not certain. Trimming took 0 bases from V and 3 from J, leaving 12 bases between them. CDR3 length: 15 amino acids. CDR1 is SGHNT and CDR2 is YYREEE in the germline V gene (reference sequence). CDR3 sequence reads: CASSLGHDLDYGYTF. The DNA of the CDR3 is TGTGCCAGCAGCTTGGGACATGATTTGGACTATGGCTACACCTTC.